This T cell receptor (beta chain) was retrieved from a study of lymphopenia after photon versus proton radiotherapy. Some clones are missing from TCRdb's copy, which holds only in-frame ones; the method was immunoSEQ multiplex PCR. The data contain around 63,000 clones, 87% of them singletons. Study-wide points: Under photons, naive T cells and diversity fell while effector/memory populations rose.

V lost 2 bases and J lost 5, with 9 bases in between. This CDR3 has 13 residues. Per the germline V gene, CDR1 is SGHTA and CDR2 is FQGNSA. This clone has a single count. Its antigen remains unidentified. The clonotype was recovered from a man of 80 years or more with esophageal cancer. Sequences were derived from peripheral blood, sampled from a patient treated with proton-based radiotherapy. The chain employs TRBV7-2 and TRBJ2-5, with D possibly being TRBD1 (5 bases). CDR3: CASSLSPGETQYF. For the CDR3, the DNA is TGTGCCAGCAGCTTAAGTCCAGGGGAGACCCAGTACTTC.